Given below is one T cell receptor (beta chain) in context. What it binds is unknown. The entry originates in a study of cytomegalovirus exposure and HLA in healthy donors. PCR employed 60 Vbeta and 13 Jbeta primers. Some clones are missing from TCRdb's copy, which holds only in-frame ones; the method was immunoSEQ multiplex PCR. This table has about 70,000 clones, about nine tenths appearing once. Per germline, CDR1 WNHNN and CDR2 SYGVQD (reference sequence). V dropped 3 bases and J dropped 1 base, with 15 bases sitting between them. This CDR3 is built from 16 residues. General observations from the study: What a later analysis showed was that several of the most significant clusters appeared linked to common viral pathogens. Serostatus for CMV was the only available immune exposure information.

Sequenced: PBMCs. The chain has TRBV10-1 and TRBJ1-1; tentatively, D is TRBD1 (5 bases). The origin of this receptor is a woman younger than 45 in good health and CMV-seronegative. CDR3 coding DNA: TGCGCCAGCAGTGAAGGGCAGGGTCCTTCGAACACTGAAGCTTTCTTT. This translates into CASSEGQGPSNTEAFF.